The rows below give T cell receptor beta chains drawn from one sample of a study of early T cells in non-severe SARS-CoV-2 infection. TCRdb used MiXCR to reprocess the 5' RACE reads, holding one entry per CDR3 protein. This sample has 60,000 or so distinct CDR3 sequences, with under 15% found just once. Input material: whole blood. These receptors originate from an adult who was a healthcare worker with PCR-confirmed SARS-CoV-2 infection or an uninfected control (not recorded which). Each CDR3 is given with its conserved first and last residue. D genes are given only for firm matches. Size values are once, few and many counts, or a class for expanded clones, and some rows have none.

TRBV20-1	12	-	TRBD1	TRBJ1-1	CSAKRGPTEAFF	TGCAGTGCCAAGAGGGGGCCAACTGAAGCTTTCTTT
TRBV7-2	17	medium-sized	TRBD1	TRBJ2-2	CASSPHFRTGLTGELFF	TGTGCCAGCAGCCCCCATTTCCGGACAGGGCTTACCGGGGAGCTGTTTTTT
TRBV29-1	15	-	TRBD2	TRBJ2-1	CSVVGSGTTLDEQFF	TGCAGCGTTGTGGGCTCCGGGACTACCCTCGATGAGCAGTTCTTC
TRBV3-1	15	many	-	TRBJ1-5	CASSRNLDSYQPQHF	TGTGCCAGCAGCCGAAACCTAGACAGTTATCAGCCCCAGCATTTT
TRBV5-5	14	many	-	TRBJ1-2	CASSLYGVNYGYTF	TGTGCCAGCAGCTTGTACGGGGTTAACTATGGCTACACCTTC
TRBV12-3/TRBV12-4	15	few	TRBD1	TRBJ1-5	CASSLRGTGEGPQHF	TGTGCCAGCAGTTTAAGGGGGACAGGGGAAGGGCCCCAGCATTTT
TRBV20-1	10	few	-	TRBJ1-1	CSASLPEAFF	TGCAGTGCTAGTCTCCCTGAAGCTTTCTTT
TRBV4-1	15	few	TRBD2	TRBJ2-1	CASRQAGETYNEQFF	TGCGCCAGCAGACAGGCGGGAGAGACTTACAATGAGCAGTTCTTC
TRBV6-2/TRBV6-3	12	many	-	TRBJ2-7	CASSYKAYEQYF	TGTGCCAGCAGTTACAAGGCCTACGAGCAGTACTTC
TRBV28	11	many	-	TRBJ2-4	CASSQGGGINF	TGTGCCAGCAGTCAGGGTGGAGGGATCAACTTC
TRBV29-1	11	-	-	TRBJ1-1	CSVATGTEAFF	TGCAGCGTTGCCACGGGTACTGAAGCTTTCTTT
TRBV4-1	15	many	-	TRBJ2-7	CASSQVVSSPGEQYF	TGCGCCAGCAGCCAAGTCGTTAGTTCTCCCGGCGAGCAGTACTTC
TRBV20-1	13	few	-	TRBJ2-1	CSARDSLNNEQFF	TGCAGTGCTAGAGATTCACTGAACAATGAGCAGTTCTTC
TRBV5-1	13	-	TRBD2	TRBJ2-1	CASSHGGANEQFF	TGCGCCAGCAGTCACGGGGGGGCGAATGAGCAGTTCTTC
TRBV28	15	few	TRBD2	TRBJ2-7	CASSFITSGFDEQYF	TGTGCCAGCAGTTTTATTACTAGCGGGTTTGACGAGCAGTACTTC
TRBV6-1	15	-	-	TRBJ1-5	CASSVSPDGNQPQHF	TGTGCCAGCAGTGTGAGCCCGGACGGGAATCAGCCCCAGCATTTT
TRBV6-5	15	many	TRBD2	TRBJ2-5	CASSRPTGGAETQYF	TGTGCCAGCAGTCGCCCGACCGGGGGGGCAGAGACCCAGTACTTC
TRBV20-1	13	-	TRBD1	TRBJ2-7	CSAGQGGSHEQYF	TGCAGTGCGGGACAGGGAGGGAGTCACGAGCAGTACTTC
TRBV12-3/TRBV12-4	13	-	-	TRBJ2-1	CASSLSGPREQFF	TGTGCCAGCAGTTTATCCGGGCCCAGGGAGCAGTTCTTC
TRBV20-1	15	many	TRBD2	TRBJ2-7	CSASSGGSGSYEQYF	TGCAGTGCTAGTTCGGGAGGTAGCGGGAGCTACGAGCAGTACTTC
TRBV7-2	14	many	TRBD1	TRBJ1-1	CASSPDRGGTEAFF	TGTGCCAGCAGCCCAGACAGGGGAGGGACTGAAGCTTTCTTT
TRBV6-6	13	many	TRBD2	TRBJ2-7	CASTDSGGGEQYF	TGTGCCAGCACCGACTCGGGGGGTGGGGAGCAGTACTTC
TRBV5-1	14	many	-	TRBJ2-2	CASNPGFDTGELFF	TGCGCCAGCAACCCGGGATTCGACACCGGGGAGCTGTTTTTT
TRBV5-1	17	few	TRBD1	TRBJ1-1	CASSPRNPGQTNTEAFF	TGCGCCAGCAGCCCTAGGAATCCGGGACAGACGAACACTGAAGCTTTCTTT